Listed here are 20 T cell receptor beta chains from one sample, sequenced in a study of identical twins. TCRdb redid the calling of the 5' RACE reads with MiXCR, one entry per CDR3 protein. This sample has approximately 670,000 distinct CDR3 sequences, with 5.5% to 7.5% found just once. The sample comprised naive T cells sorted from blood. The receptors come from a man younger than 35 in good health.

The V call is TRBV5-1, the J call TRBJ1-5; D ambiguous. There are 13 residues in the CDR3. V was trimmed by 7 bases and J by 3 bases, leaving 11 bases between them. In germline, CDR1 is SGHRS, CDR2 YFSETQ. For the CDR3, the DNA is TGCGCCAGCCGTTACGGGGACAATCAGCCCCAGCATTTT. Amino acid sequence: CASRYGDNQPQHF. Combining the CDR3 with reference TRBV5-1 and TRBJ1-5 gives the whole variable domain KAGVTQTPRYLIKTRGQQVTLSCSPISGHRSVSWYQQTPGQGLQFLFEYFSETQRNKGNFPGRFSGRQFSNSRSEMNVSTLELGDSALYLCASRYGDNQPQHFGDGTRLSIL.

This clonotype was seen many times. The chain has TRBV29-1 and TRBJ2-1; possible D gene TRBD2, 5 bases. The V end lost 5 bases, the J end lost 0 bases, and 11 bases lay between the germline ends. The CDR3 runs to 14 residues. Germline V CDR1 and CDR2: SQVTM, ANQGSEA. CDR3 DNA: TGCAGCGTTTTGGTGGGAGCCTCCTACAATGAGCAGTTCTTC. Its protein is CSVLVGASYNEQFF.

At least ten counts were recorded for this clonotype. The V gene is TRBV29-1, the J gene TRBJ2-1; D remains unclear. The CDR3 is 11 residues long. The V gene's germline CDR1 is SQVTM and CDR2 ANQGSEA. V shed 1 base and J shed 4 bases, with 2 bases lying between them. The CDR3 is CSVEGYNEQFF. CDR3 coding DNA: TGCAGCGTTGAAGGGTACAATGAGCAGTTCTTC.

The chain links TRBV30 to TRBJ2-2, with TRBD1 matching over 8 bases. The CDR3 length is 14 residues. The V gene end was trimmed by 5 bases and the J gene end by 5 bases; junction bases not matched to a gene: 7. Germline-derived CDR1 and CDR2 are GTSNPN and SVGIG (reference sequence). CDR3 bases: TGTGCCTGGGGGAAGAACAGGGGGACCGGGGAGCTGTTTTTT. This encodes CAWGKNRGTGELFF.

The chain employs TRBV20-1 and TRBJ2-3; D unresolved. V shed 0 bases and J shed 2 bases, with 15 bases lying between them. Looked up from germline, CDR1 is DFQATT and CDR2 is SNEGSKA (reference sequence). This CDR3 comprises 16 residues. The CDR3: CSARDTNGPYTDTQYF. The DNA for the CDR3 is TGCAGTGCTAGAGATACGAACGGGCCCTACACAGATACGCAGTATTTT.

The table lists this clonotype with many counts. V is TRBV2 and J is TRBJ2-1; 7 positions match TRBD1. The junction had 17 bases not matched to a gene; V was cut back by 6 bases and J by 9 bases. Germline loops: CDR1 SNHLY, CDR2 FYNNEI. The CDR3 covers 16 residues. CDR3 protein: CASRLETGLSYIEQFF. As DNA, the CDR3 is TGTGCCAGCAGACTCGAGACAGGGCTTAGTTATATTGAGCAGTTCTTC. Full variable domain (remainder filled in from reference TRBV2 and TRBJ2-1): EPEVTQTPSHQVTQMGQEVILRCVPISNHLYFYWYRQILGQKVEFLVSFYNNEISEKSEIFDDQFSVERPDGSNFTLKIRSTKLEDSAMYFCASRLETGLSYIEQFFGPGTRLTVL.

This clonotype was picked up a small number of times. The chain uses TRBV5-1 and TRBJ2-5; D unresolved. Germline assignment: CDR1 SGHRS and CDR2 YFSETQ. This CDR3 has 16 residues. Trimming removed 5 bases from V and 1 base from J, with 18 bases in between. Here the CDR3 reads CASSRKGRTFQETQYF. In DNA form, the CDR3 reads TGCGCCAGCAGTCGTAAAGGACGGACCTTCCAAGAGACCCAGTACTTC. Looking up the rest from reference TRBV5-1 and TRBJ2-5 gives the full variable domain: KAGVTQTPRYLIKTRGQQVTLSCSPISGHRSVSWYQQTPGQGLQFLFEYFSETQRNKGNFPGRFSGRQFSNSRSEMNVSTLELGDSALYLCASSRKGRTFQETQYFGPGTRLLVL.

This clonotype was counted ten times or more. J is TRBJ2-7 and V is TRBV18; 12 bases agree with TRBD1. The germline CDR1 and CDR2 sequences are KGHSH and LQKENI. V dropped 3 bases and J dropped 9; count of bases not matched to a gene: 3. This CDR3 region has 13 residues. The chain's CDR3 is CASSPGQGAAQYF. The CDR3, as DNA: TGTGCCAGCTCACCGGGACAGGGGGCTGCGCAGTACTTC.

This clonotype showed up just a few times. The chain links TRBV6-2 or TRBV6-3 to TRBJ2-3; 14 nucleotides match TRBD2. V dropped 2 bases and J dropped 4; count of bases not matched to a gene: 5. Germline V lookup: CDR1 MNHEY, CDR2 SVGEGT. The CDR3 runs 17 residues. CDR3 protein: CASSYQGLAGVADTQYF. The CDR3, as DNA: TGTGCCAGCAGTTACCAGGGACTAGCGGGAGTTGCAGATACGCAGTATTTT.

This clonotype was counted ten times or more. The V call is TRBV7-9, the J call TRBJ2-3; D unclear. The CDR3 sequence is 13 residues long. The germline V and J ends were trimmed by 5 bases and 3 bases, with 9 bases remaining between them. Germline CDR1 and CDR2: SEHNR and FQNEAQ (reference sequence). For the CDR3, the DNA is TGTGCCAGCAGCCATATGGGTACAGATACGCAGTATTTT. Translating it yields CASSHMGTDTQYF.

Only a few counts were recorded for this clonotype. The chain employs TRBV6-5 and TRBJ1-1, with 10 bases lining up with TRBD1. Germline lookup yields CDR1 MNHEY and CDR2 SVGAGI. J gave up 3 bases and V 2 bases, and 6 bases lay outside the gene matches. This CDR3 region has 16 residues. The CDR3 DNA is TGTGCCAGCAGTTACGGACAGGGGGTTTTTGACACTGAAGCTTTCTTT. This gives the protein CASSYGQGVFDTEAFF.

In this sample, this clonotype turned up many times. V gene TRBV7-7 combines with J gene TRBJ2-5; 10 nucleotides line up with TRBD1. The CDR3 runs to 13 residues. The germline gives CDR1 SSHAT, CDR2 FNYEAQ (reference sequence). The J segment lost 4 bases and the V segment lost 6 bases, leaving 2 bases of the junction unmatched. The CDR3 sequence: CASSWDRGETQYF. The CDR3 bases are TGTGCCAGCAGTTGGGACAGGGGAGAGACCCAGTACTTC.

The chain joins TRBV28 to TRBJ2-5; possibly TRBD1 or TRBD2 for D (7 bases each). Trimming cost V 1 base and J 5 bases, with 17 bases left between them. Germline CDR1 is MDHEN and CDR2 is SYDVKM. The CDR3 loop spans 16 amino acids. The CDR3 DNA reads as TGTGCCAGCAGTTTATCGCCAGGGGGAGCGGGGGAGACCCAGTACTTC. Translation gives CASSLSPGGAGETQYF.

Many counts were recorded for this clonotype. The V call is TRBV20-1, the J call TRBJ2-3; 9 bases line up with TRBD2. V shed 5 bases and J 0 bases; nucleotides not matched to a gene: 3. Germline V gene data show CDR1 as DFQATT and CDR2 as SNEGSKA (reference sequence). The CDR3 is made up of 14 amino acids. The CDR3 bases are TGCAGTGCTTGGACTAGCGAGAGCACAGATACGCAGTATTTT. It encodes CSAWTSESTDTQYF.

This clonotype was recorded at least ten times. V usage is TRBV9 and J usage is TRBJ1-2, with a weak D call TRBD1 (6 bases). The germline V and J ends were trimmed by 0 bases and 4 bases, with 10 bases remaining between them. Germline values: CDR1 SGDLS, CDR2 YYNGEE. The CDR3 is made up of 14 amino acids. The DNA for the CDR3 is TGTGCCAGCAGCGTAGACGGGGGCGGCTATGGCTACACCTTC. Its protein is CASSVDGGGYGYTF. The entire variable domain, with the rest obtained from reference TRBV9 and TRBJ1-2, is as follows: DSGVTQTPKHLITATGQRVTLRCSPRSGDLSVYWYQQSLDQGLQFLIQYYNGEERAKGNILERFSAQQFPDLHSELNLSSLELGDSALYFCASSVDGGGYGYTFGSGTRLTVV.

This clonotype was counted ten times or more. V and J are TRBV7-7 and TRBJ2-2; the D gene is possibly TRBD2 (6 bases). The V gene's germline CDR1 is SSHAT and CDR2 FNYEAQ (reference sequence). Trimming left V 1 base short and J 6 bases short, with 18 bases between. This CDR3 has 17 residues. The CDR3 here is CASSLDARGFGAGELFF. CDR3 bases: TGTGCCAGCAGCTTAGACGCGCGGGGTTTTGGCGCCGGGGAGCTGTTTTTT.

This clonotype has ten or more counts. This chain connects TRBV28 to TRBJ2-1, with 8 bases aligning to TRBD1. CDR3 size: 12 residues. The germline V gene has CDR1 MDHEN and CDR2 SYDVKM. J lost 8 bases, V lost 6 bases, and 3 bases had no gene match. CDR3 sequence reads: CASSQGAYEQFF. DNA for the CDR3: TGTGCCAGCAGCCAGGGGGCTTATGAGCAGTTCTTC.

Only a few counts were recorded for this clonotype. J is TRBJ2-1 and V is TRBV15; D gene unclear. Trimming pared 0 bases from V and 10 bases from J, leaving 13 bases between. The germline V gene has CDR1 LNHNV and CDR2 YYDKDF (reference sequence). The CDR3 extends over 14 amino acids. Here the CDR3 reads CATSRDATNPEQFF. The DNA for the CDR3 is TGTGCCACCAGCAGAGATGCGACAAACCCAGAGCAGTTCTTC.

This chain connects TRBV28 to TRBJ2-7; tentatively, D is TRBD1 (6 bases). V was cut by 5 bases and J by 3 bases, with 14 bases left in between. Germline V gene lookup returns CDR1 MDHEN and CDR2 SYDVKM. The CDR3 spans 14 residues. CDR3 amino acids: CASSPALQGYEQYF. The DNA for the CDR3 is TGTGCCAGCAGTCCAGCTCTACAGGGCTACGAGCAGTACTTC.

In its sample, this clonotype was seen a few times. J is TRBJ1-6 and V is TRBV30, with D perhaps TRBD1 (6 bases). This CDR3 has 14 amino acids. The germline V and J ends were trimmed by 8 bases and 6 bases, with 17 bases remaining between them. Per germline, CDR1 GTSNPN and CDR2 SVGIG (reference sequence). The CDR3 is CAGFDRKANSPLHF. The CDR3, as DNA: TGTGCCGGATTTGACAGGAAGGCTAATTCACCCCTCCACTTT.